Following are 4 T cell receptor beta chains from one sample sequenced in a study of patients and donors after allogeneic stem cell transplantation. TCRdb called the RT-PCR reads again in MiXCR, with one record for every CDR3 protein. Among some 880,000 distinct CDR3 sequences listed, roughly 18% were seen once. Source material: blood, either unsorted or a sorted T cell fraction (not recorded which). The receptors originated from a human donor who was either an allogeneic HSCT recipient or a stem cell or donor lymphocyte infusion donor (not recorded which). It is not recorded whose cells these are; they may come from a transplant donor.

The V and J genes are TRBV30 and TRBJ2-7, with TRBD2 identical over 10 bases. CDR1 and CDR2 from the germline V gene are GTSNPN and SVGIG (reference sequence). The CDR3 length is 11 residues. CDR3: CVSSGRYEQYF. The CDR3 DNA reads TGTGTCAGTAGCGGGAGGTACGAGCAGTACTTC.

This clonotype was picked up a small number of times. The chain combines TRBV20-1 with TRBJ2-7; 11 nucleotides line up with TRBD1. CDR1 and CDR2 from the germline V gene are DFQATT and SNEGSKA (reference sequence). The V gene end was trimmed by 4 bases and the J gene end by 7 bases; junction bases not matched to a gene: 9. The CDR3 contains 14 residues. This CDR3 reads CSAMWDRGAGEQYF. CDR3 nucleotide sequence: TGCAGTGCTATGTGGGACAGGGGGGCAGGGGAGCAGTACTTC.

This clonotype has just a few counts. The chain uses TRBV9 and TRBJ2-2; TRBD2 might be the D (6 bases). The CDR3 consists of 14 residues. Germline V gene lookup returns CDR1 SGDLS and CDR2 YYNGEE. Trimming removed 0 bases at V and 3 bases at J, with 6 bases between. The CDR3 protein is CASSVGGDTGELFF. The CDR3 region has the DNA TGTGCCAGCAGCGTAGGGGGGGACACCGGGGAGCTGTTTTTT.

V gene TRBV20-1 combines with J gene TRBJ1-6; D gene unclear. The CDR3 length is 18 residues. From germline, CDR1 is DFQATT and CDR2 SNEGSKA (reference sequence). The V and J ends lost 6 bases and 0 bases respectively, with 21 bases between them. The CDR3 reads CSAPEGFSQSSYNSPLHF. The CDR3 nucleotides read TGCAGTGCCCCGGAAGGGTTCAGCCAAAGCTCCTATAATTCACCCCTCCACTTT.